The T cell receptor beta chain described here comes from a study of stem cell transplantation in POMP-related autoinflammatory disease. In the study overall: Impaired MHC class I-dependent CD8+ differentiation was hypothesized from defective thymoproteasomes.

A note on this clone: Its antigen is not identified.

Sequencing was performed with immunoSEQ multiplex PCR; in TCRdb, only in-frame clones are kept and a portion is missing. The table lists some 68,000 clones, roughly 88% of them singletons. General observations from the study: Patients with PRAID showed a restricted number of unique TRB V-J gene pairings.

V dropped 5 bases and J dropped 8 bases, with 19 bases sitting between them. This CDR3 has 15 residues. Per the germline V gene, CDR1 is MNHEY and CDR2 is SVGAGI. Source: CD4+ T cells from PBMCs, taken after stem cell transplantation. The rearrangement uses TRBV6-5 and TRBJ2-1, with TRBD2 as a possible D gene (7 bases). The TCR originated in a human patient with POMP-related autoinflammation and immune dysregulation (PRAID). The graft donor may be the source of some T cells. Written as DNA, the CDR3 is TGTGCCAGCAGTCCGCTAGCGGAGGGGGGATATGAGCAGTTCTTC. It translates to CASSPLAEGGYEQFF.